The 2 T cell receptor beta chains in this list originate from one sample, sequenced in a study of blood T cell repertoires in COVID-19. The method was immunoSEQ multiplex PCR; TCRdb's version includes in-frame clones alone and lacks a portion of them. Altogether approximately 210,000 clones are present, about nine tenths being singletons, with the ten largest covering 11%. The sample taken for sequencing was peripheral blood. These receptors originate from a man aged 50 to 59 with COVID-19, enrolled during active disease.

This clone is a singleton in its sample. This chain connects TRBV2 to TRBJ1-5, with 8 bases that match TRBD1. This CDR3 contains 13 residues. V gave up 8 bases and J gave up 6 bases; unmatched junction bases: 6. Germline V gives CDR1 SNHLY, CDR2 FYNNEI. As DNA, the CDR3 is TGTGCCAGCCAGGGACAGGCGGTTCAGCCCCAGCATTTT. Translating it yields CASQGQAVQPQHF.

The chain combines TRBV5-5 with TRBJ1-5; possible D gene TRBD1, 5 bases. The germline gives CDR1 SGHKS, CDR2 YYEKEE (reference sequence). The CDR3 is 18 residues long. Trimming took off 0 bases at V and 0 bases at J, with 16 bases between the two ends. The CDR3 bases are TGTGCCAGCAGCTTGGGACCTCCGGACACCTATAGCAATCAGCCCCAGCATTTT. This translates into CASSLGPPDTYSNQPQHF.